Included here is one TCR beta chain sequence, with context. This sample was taken from a study of technical replicates of blood from a handful of donors. Here immunoSEQ multiplex PCR was the method, and the copy in TCRdb shows in-frame clones only, minus some. The sample records about 85,000 clones, roughly 94% being singletons. The receptor was derived from a human donor in good health. The sequenced sample was T cells isolated from PBMCs.

This chain's CDR3 is CASSLFKKRRQARETQYF. The CDR3 coding sequence is TGTGCCAGCAGCTTATTTAAAAAACGAAGGCAGGCCCGGGAGACCCAGTACTTC. This chain connects TRBV7-6 to TRBJ2-5; no firm D call. The CDR3 covers 18 residues. V was trimmed by 2 bases and J by 5 bases, leaving 24 bases between them. Germline assignment: CDR1 SGHVS and CDR2 FNYEAQ.